The 12 T cell receptor beta chains presented below share a single source sample, sequenced in a study of cytomegalovirus exposure and HLA in healthy donors. Primers: 60 Vbeta forward and 13 Jbeta reverse. Here immunoSEQ multiplex PCR was the method, and the copy in TCRdb shows in-frame clones only, minus some. The sample holds 220,000 or so clones, 65% to 75% seen once. Material: PBMCs. These receptors came from a woman aged 25 to 39 in good health and CMV-seronegative.

This clone was found once. The CDR3 end shows no conserved phenylalanine or tryptophan, and so a read error is likely. This chain uses TRBV25-1 with TRBJ1-4; D might be TRBD1 (6 bases). Germline V CDR1 and CDR2: MGHDK, SYGVNS. V was pared by 2 bases and J by 6 bases, with 16 bases between. The CDR3 consists of 16 residues. The CDR3 here is CASSEAHRDPYEKLFL. CDR3 nucleotides: TGTGCCAGCAGTGAAGCCCACAGGGACCCATATGAAAAACTGTTTTTG.

The chain combines TRBV6-6 with TRBJ1-3; D is uncertain. Germline V CDR1 and CDR2: MNHNY, SVGAGI (reference sequence). V dropped 2 bases and J dropped 0 bases, with 5 bases sitting between them. This CDR3 region has 14 residues. CDR3 sequence reads: CASSYESSGNTIYF. The DNA of the CDR3 is TGTGCCAGCAGTTACGAGAGCTCTGGAAACACCATATATTTT.

This chain joins TRBV13 and TRBJ1-4; the D is unclear. This CDR3 is 17 amino acids long. Germline CDR1 reads PRHDT; CDR2 reads FYEKMQ (reference sequence). Trimming stripped 0 bases from V and 2 bases from J, with 13 bases between. CDR3 DNA: TGTGCCAGCAGCTTAGGGGCCTGGCGGGCGACTAATGAAAAACTGTTTTTT. Translated: CASSLGAWRATNEKLFF.

The chain uses TRBV2 and TRBJ2-1; 8 nucleotides match TRBD2. The CDR3 extends over 15 amino acids. The germline V gene has CDR1 SNHLY and CDR2 FYNNEI. J gave up 7 bases and V 6 bases, and 11 bases lay outside the gene matches. The chain's CDR3 is CASRAFSGVGNEQFF. The CDR3 DNA sequence: TGTGCCAGCAGAGCCTTTAGCGGGGTTGGTAATGAGCAGTTCTTC.

The V gene is TRBV5-1, the J gene TRBJ1-1; no firm D call. CDR3 length: 14 residues. The germline V and J ends were trimmed by 2 bases and 0 bases, with 8 bases remaining between them. Germline V gene data show CDR1 as SGHRS and CDR2 as YFSETQ. DNA for the CDR3: TGCGCCAGCAGCTTAGAGGTGATGAACACTGAAGCTTTCTTT. Its translation: CASSLEVMNTEAFF.

The chain employs TRBV27 and TRBJ2-7; 9 bases are shared with TRBD1. The germline gives CDR1 MNHEY, CDR2 SMNVEV (reference sequence). V shed 4 bases and J 3 bases; nucleotides not matched to a gene: 7. This CDR3 region has 15 residues. Here the CDR3 reads CASSSGTGLLYEQYF. The DNA for the CDR3 is TGTGCCAGCAGTTCGGGGACAGGGCTACTCTACGAGCAGTACTTC.

The chain has TRBV4-1 and TRBJ2-3; TRBD2 matches 8 bases. Germline V CDR1 and CDR2: MGHRA, YSYEKL. The V gene end was trimmed by 0 bases and the J gene end by 1 base; junction bases not matched to a gene: 9. CDR3 length: 18 amino acids. For the CDR3, the DNA is TGCGCCAGCAGCCAAGAGGGACTAGAAAAGGAGGGCACAGATACGCAGTATTTT. It specifies CASSQEGLEKEGTDTQYF.

This rearrangement joins TRBV5-1 to TRBJ2-3; no firm D call. Trimming left V 4 bases short and J 3 bases short, with 18 bases between. Germline assignment: CDR1 SGHRS and CDR2 YFSETQ. The CDR3 is made up of 16 amino acids. The CDR3 sequence is CASSPTGSYSTDTQYF. CDR3 nucleotides: TGCGCCAGCAGCCCGACCGGGTCCTATTCTACAGATACGCAGTATTTT.

The sample holds a few counts of this clone. The rearrangement joins TRBV19 to TRBJ1-5; D is unclear. V lost 8 bases to trimming and J lost 6 bases, with 17 bases between them. Looked up from germline, CDR1 is LNHDA and CDR2 is SQIVND (reference sequence). CDR3 length: 14 amino acids. The CDR3 is CASRRPGGAQPQHF. In DNA form, the CDR3 reads TGTGCCAGTCGCCGGCCGGGTGGTGCTCAGCCCCAGCATTTT.

With regard to this clone: Mismatch with germline at one junction end may stem from a read error. V and J are TRBV14 and TRBJ2-7; tentatively, D is TRBD1 (6 bases). The germline gives CDR1 SGHDN, CDR2 FVKESK. The CDR3 loop spans 12 amino acids. The CDR3 sequence: CASSQPGDKADF. The CDR3 coding sequence is TGTGCCAGCAGCCAACCCGGGGACAAGGCCGACTTC.

This clone showed up just once. The chain carries TRBV25-1 and TRBJ2-1, with D hard to call. In germline, CDR1 is MGHDK, CDR2 SYGVNS. Trimming pared 1 base from V and 8 bases from J, leaving 9 bases between. The CDR3 totals 13 residues. The CDR3 DNA reads TGTGCCAGCAGTGAATTTTTCTTCTATGAGCAGTTCTTC. This codes for CASSEFFFYEQFF.

This clone turned up a few times. The chain employs TRBV5-1 and TRBJ1-1, with TRBD1 matching 8 bases. From germline, CDR1 is SGHRS and CDR2 YFSETQ. J gave up 5 bases and V 0 bases, and 9 bases lay outside the gene matches. The CDR3 is 16 amino acids. CDR3 sequence (DNA): TGCGCCAGCAGCTTGGTGCAGGGGGCAGGAGGGACTGAAGCTTTCTTT. Translating it yields CASSLVQGAGGTEAFF.